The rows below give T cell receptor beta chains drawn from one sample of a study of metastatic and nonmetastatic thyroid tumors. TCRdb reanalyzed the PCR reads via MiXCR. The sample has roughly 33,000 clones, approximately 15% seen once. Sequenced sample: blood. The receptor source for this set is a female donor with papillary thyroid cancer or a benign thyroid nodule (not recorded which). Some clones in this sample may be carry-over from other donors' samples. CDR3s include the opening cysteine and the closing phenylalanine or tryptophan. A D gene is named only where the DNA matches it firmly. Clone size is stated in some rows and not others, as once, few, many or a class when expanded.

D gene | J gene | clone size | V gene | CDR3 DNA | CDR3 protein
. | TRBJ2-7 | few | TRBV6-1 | TGTGCCAGCAGTGATCGATTGGACTACGAGCAGTACTTC | CASSDRLDYEQYF
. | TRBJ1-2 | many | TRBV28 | TGTGCCAGCAGTTTAATGCCGGACGGCCCGGATGGCTACACCTTC | CASSLMPDGPDGYTF
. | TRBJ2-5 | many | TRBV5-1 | TGCGCCAGCAGCTTGGTCAACCAAGAGACCCAGTACTTC | CASSLVNQETQYF
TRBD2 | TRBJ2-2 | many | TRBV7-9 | TGTGCCAGCAGCTTAGTCGGTAGCGGGATGAAGATGGGCACCGGGGAGCTGTTTTTT | CASSLVGSGMKMGTGELFF
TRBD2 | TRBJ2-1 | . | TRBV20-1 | TGCATTTCTCGGGGGACTAGCTGCCGCAATGAGCAGTTCTTC | CISRGTSCRNEQFF
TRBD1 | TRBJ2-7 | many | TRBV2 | TGTGCCAGCAGTCTACTCCCGGGACAGGGCCGATACGAGCAGTACTTC | CASSLLPGQGRYEQYF
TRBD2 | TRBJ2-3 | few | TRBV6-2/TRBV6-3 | TGTGCCAGCAGTTGCCCAGCGGGAGGGGGGACAGATACGCAGTATTTT | CASSCPAGGGTDTQYF
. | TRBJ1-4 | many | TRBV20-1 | TGCAGTGCTAGAGATCTTTTTCTTAATGAAAAACTGTTTTTT | CSARDLFLNEKLFF
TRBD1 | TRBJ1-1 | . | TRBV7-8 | TGTGTCAGCAGCTCGCCGACAGGGGTCAACACTGAAGCTTTCTTT | CVSSSPTGVNTEAFF
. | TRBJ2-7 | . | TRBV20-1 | TGCAGTGCTAGAGCACCCCTCCTAGTCAGGGCCTACGAGCAGTACTTC | CSARAPLLVRAYEQYF
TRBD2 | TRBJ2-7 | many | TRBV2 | TGTGCCAGCAGTGGACGACTAGCGGGAGTGGGGGAGCAGTACTTC | CASSGRLAGVGEQYF
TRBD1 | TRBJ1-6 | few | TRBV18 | TGTGCCAGCTCACCACCCGGACAGGGAAGGGTTTCACCCCTCCACTTT | CASSPPGQGRVSPLHF
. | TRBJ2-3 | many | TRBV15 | TGTGCCACCAGCAGGGGAGGAACAGTGGGCACAGATACGCAGTATTTT | CATSRGGTVGTDTQYF
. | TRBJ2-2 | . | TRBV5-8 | TGTGCCAGCAGCCCTCTGGTGAGCACCGGGGAGCTGTTTTTT | CASSPLVSTGELFF
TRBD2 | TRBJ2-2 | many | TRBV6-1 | TGTGCCAGCACCGAATTAGCGGGGACCCGTGTCACCGGGGAGCTGTTTTTT | CASTELAGTRVTGELFF
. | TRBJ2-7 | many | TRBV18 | TGTGCCAGCTCCCCTTCTGACTACAACTACGAGCAGTACTTC | CASSPSDYNYEQYF
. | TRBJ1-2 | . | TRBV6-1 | TGTGCCAGCAGTGAAGACAGCGGCTATGGCTACACCTTC | CASSEDSGYGYTF
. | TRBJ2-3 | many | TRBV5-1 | TGCGCCAGCAGCTTGGGTAGCAGGGGCGCAGATACGCAGTATTTT | CASSLGSRGADTQYF
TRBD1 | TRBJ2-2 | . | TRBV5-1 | TGCGCCAGCAGCCCGGGACAGGGCACCGGGGAGCTGTTTTTT | CASSPGQGTGELFF
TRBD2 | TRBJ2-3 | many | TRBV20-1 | TGCAGTGCCGCGGGAGGTCTAAGCACAGATACGCAGTATTTT | CSAAGGLSTDTQYF
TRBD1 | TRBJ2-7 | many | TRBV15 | TGTGCCACCAGCGGGACAGGGTCTGGACGAAACCCCTACGAGCAGTACTTC | CATSGTGSGRNPYEQYF
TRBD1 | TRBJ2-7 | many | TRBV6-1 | TGTGCCAGCAGTGAAGCGCTAGGGACAGGCCAGTACGAGCAGTACTTC | CASSEALGTGQYEQYF
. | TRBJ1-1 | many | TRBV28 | TGTGCCAGCAGACTTCTAGGGGCAGGGGAGACTGAAGCTTTCTTT | CASRLLGAGETEAFF
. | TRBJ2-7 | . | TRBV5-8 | TGTGCCAGAGGCTCGGATTTTTCCCACGAGCAGTACTTC | CARGSDFSHEQYF
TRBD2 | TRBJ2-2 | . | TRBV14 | TGTGCCAGCAGCCAAGAACTAGCGGGAGCGGGGGAGCTGTTTTTT | CASSQELAGAGELFF
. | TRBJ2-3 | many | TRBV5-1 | TGCGCCAGCAGCTTGGCGTCAGCGCACGAAACAGATACGCAGTATTTT | CASSLASAHETDTQYF
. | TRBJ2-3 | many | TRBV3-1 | TGTGCCAGCAGCCAGGAGCCCCAGGTGACCACAGATACGCAGTATTTT | CASSQEPQVTTDTQYF
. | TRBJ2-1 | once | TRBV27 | TGTGCCAGCAGTGTCCGAGACAGCGTACACTCAAGCTCCTACAATGAGCAGTTCTTC | CASSVRDSVHSSSYNEQFF
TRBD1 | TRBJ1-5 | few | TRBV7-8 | TGTGCCATCAGCGAACCGGGACAGACCGTTCAGCCCCAGCATTTT | CAISEPGQTVQPQHF
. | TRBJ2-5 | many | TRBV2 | TGTGCCAGCAGTGGAGAGACCCAGTACTTC | CASSGETQYF
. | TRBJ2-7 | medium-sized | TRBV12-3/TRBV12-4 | TGTGCCAGCAGCCCCCGGGACCTCGGGTACGAGCAGTACTTC | CASSPRDLGYEQYF
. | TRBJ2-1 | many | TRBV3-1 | TGTGCCAGCAGCCCATCTAAAGGGTCCTACAATGAGCAGTTCTTC | CASSPSKGSYNEQFF
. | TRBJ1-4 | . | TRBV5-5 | TGTGCCAGCAGCTTGTCCTCTAATGAAAGACTGCTTTTT | CASSLSSNERLLF
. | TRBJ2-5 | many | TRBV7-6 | TGTGCCAGCACCGTACCGGGTAGGCAAGAGACCCAGTACTTC | CASTVPGRQETQYF
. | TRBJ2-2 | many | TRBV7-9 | TGTGCCAGCCACCGGGCGGTCGGAGGTTCCACCGGGGAGCTGTTTTTT | CASHRAVGGSTGELFF
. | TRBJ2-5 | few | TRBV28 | TGTGCCAGCAGCTACATCTCCTGTGGTGAGACCCAGTACTTC | CASSYISCGETQYF
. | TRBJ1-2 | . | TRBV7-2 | TGTGCCAGCAGCTTAGGTATCCCTCGCTATGGCTACACCTTC | CASSLGIPRYGYTF
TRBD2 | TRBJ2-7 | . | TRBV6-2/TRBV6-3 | TGTGCCAGCAGTTACTGGCTAGCGGAAACCTACGAGCAGTACTTC | CASSYWLAETYEQYF
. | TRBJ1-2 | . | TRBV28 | TGTGCCAGCAGTTCACTGAGGGCCCGTCGTCGTGCTGGCTACACCTTC | CASSSLRARRRAGYTF
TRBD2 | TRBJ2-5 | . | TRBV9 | TGTGCCAGCAGCGTAGCGGGGGGAACATATAAAGAGACCCAGTACTTC | CASSVAGGTYKETQYF
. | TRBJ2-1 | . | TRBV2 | TGTGCCAGCTCAAGGGACAATGAGCAGTTCTTC | CASSRDNEQFF
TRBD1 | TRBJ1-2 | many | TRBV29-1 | TGCAGCGTTTCCCCCGGGACAGAGATCTATGGCTACACCTTC | CSVSPGTEIYGYTF
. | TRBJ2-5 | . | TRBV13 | TGTGCCAGCAGCTTATTGGGTAGGGATGGAGAGACCCATTACTTC | CASSLLGRDGETHYF
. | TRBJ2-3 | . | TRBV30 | TGTGCCCGGGTCCGTGCAGATACGCAGTATTTT | CARVRADTQYF
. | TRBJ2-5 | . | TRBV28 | TGTTCCAGCACTTCAGGACTAGGGGGTGAGACCCAGTACTTC | CSSTSGLGGETQYF
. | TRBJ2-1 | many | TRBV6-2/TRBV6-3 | TGTGCCAGCAGTTGGGGCTCTGCCAATGAGCAGTTCTTC | CASSWGSANEQFF
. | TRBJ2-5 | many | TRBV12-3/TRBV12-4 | TGTGCCAGCAGTTTAGCCGGGACACAAGAGACCCAGTACTTC | CASSLAGTQETQYF
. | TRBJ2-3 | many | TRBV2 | TGTGCCAGTGGGGACTTCTCCACAGATACGCAGTATTTT | CASGDFSTDTQYF
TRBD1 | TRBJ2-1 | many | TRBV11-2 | TGTGCCAGCAGCGTCGGGACAGGGTACTACAATGAGCAGTTCTTC | CASSVGTGYYNEQFF
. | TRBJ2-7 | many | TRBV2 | TGTGCCAGCAGGGGAGCGGCGATCTCCTACGAGCAGTACTTC | CASRGAAISYEQYF
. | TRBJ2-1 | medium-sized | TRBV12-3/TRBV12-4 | TGTGCCAGCAGTTTAGGAGGGAGATTATATGAGCAGTTCTTC | CASSLGGRLYEQFF
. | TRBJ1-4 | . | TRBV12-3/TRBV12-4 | TGTGCCAGCAGTTTAATACCGGGGGTGGAGGAAAAGCTGTTTTTT | CASSLIPGVEEKLFF